This entry lists 7 T cell receptor beta chains sequenced from one sample in a study of T-cell reconstitution after alpha-beta-depleted transplantation in children listed by TCRdb under 2016. What this sample's treatment or condition label stands for: allogeneic hematopoietic cell transplantation with graft depleted of TCRalphabeta T cells and CD19 B cells. Library construction relied on PCR. Data came from an Illumina HiSeq 2500. TCR library preparation used molecular barcoding, with unique molecular identifiers applied to normalize quantification of the TCRbeta repertoire. Using fastp at Q25 and MiXCR, TCRdb reprocessed the public reads and kept productive beta chains. Rows are unified per CDR3 protein, each entry keeping the most common DNA and genes. The table for this sample lists around 440,000 distinct CDR3 sequences; 10% of them were counted only once. The biggest ten clones account for approximately 2% of the sample.

Specimen: PBMCs, collected before TCRalphabeta/CD19-depleted stem cell transplant. Every receptor here comes from a child aged 2 to 15 with inherited bone marrow failure, due to receive a stem cell transplant.

This clonotype was seen at least ten times. The CDR3, as DNA: TGCAGCGCCCGATCCGGGACTAGCGGTTCCAATGAGCAGTTCTTC. It codes for CSARSGTSGSNEQFF. The J gene is TRBJ2-1, the V gene TRBV29-1, with 11 bases lining up with TRBD2. The V gene's germline CDR1 is SQVTM and CDR2 ANQGSEA. There are 15 residues in the CDR3. V trimming: 7 bases; J trimming: 6 bases; junction bases outside the gene matches: 11.

This clonotype has at least ten counts. The rearrangement joins TRBV30 to TRBJ2-1, with D hard to call. The CDR3 length is 13 residues. V dropped 1 base and J dropped 9 bases, with 13 bases sitting between them. From germline, CDR1 is GTSNPN and CDR2 SVGIG (reference sequence). CDR3 loop: CAWSENSAREQFF. CDR3 in DNA: TGTGCCTGGAGTGAGAATTCTGCGCGTGAGCAGTTCTTC.

This clonotype was detected many times. J is TRBJ2-1 and V is TRBV20-1; 7 nucleotides agree with TRBD2. The germline V gene has CDR1 DFQATT and CDR2 SNEGSKA (reference sequence). Trimming at V came to 3 bases and at J to 6 bases, leaving 8 bases not matched to a gene. This CDR3 region has 14 residues. DNA for the CDR3: TGCAGTGCTAGTCAAGGTAGCGGGCCCAATGAGCAGTTCTTC. Protein: CSASQGSGPNEQFF.

The chain combines TRBV20-1 with TRBJ2-7, with D perhaps TRBD2 (6 bases). The CDR3 consists of 15 residues. CDR1 is DFQATT and CDR2 is SNEGSKA in the germline V gene (reference sequence). The ends were cut back, 2 bases at V and 3 bases at J, with 17 bases in the middle. CDR3: CSARYSGPTNYEQYF. In DNA, the CDR3 is TGCAGTGCTAGATACAGCGGGCCCACAAACTACGAGCAGTACTTC.

This clonotype was detected many times. A read error may account for a junction end that differs from germline. This chain uses TRBV11-2 with TRBJ2-1, with D unresolved. Germline assignment: CDR1 SGHAT and CDR2 FQNNGV. This CDR3 spans 8 amino acids. CDR3 DNA: TGTGCCAGCAGCTTAGCCGACTTC. This translates into CASSLADF.

Many counts were recorded for this clonotype. This sequence joins TRBV15 and TRBJ2-4; 9 positions agree with TRBD1. Trimming took 3 bases from V and 3 from J; bases not matched to a gene: 3. The CDR3 sequence is 15 residues long. Per the germline V gene, CDR1 is LNHNV and CDR2 is YYDKDF (reference sequence). DNA for the CDR3: TGTGCCACCAGCAGGGGGACAGGGCTCAAAAACATTCAGTACTTC. It yields the protein CATSRGTGLKNIQYF.

This clonotype was seen repeatedly, ten times or more. This rearrangement joins TRBV6-2 or TRBV6-3 to TRBJ2-1; D remains ambiguous. Germline V gene lookup returns CDR1 MNHEY and CDR2 SVGEGT. The V end lost 5 bases, the J end lost 6 bases, and 11 bases lay between the germline ends. This CDR3 is 13 amino acids long. This CDR3 reads CASSPRASNEQFF. The CDR3 nucleotides read TGTGCCAGCAGTCCCCGGGCCTCCAATGAGCAGTTCTTC.